The 21 T cell receptor beta chains listed next were all sequenced from one sample in a study of T cells after yellow fever vaccination. MiXCR was run by TCRdb on the 5' RACE reads, yielding one entry per CDR3 protein. The top ten clones hold roughly 24% of a sample with over 300,000 distinct CDR3 sequences, approximately 4% of them seen once. The sample in question was PBMCs, obtained 5 days after the yellow fever booster vaccination. All receptors derive from a man aged 18-30 years who received the YFV17D yellow fever vaccine.

The genes are TRBV7-8 and TRBJ2-4, with TRBD2 identical over 8 bases. The CDR3 runs to 17 residues. V shed 0 bases and J 1 base; nucleotides not matched to a gene: 5. CDR1 and CDR2 from the germline V gene are SGHVS and FQNEAQ. The CDR3 protein is CASSLARGGRAKNIQYF. CDR3 sequence (DNA): TGTGCCAGCAGCTTAGCCCGGGGGGGGCGGGCCAAAAACATTCAGTACTTC.

This clonotype occurred a few times. The chain joins TRBV28 to TRBJ2-7; 8 bases are a match to TRBD1. This CDR3 spans 13 amino acids. Per germline, CDR1 MDHEN and CDR2 SYDVKM. V lost 7 bases to trimming and J lost 3 bases; unmatched junction nucleotides: 5. This CDR3 reads CASTLTGGYEQYV. As DNA, the CDR3 is TGTGCCAGCACCCTAACAGGGGGCTACGAGCAGTACGTC.

This clonotype was observed a handful of times. The chain recombines TRBV4-3 with TRBJ2-1; 7 bases match TRBD1. Trimming cost V 4 bases and J 8 bases; bases outside gene matches: 5. CDR1 is LGHNA and CDR2 is YSLEER in the germline V gene. The CDR3 has 13 residues. CDR3 nucleotides: TGCGCCAGCAGCCCCCCCCAGGGGGATGAGCAGTTCTTC. Translation: CASSPPQGDEQFF.

There are a few counts of this clonotype. V is TRBV5-1 and J is TRBJ2-3; 8 nucleotides line up with TRBD2. The germline CDR1 and CDR2 sequences are SGHRS and YFSETQ. Germline trimming cut 2 bases from V and 5 bases from J; bases unmatched to any gene: 7. The CDR3 consists of 15 residues. The CDR3 DNA reads TGCGCCAGCAGCTTCGGAGCGGGGGATTTAGATACGCAGTATTTT. This codes for CASSFGAGDLDTQYF.

In its sample, this clonotype was seen many times. The gene calls are TRBV19 and TRBJ2-5, with 11 bases aligning to TRBD2. Germline V CDR1 and CDR2: LNHDA, SQIVND (reference sequence). This CDR3 has 18 residues. The J segment lost 5 bases and the V segment lost 3 bases, leaving 14 bases of the junction unmatched. Here the CDR3 reads CASSMFPTSGGRGETQYF. Written as DNA, the CDR3 is TGTGCCAGTAGTATGTTCCCCACTAGCGGGGGCCGGGGGGAGACCCAGTACTTC. The entire variable domain, with the rest obtained from reference TRBV19 and TRBJ2-5, is as follows: DGGITQSPKYLFRKEGQNVTLSCEQNLNHDAMYWYRQDPGQGLRLIYYSQIVNDFQKGDIAEGYSVSREKKESFPLTVTSAQKNPTAFYLCASSMFPTSGGRGETQYFGPGTRLLVL.

The chain joins TRBV7-9 to TRBJ2-3, with 10 nucleotides matching TRBD1. The CDR3 contains 18 residues. Germline V CDR1 and CDR2: SEHNR, FQNEAQ (reference sequence). V lost 5 bases to trimming and J lost 0 bases; unmatched junction nucleotides: 11. CDR3 nucleotide sequence: TGTGCCAGCAGCGGACGGGACAGGGGAGCCACTAGCACAGATACGCAGTATTTT. Protein: CASSGRDRGATSTDTQYF.

The chain links TRBV7-3 to TRBJ2-1; D gene unclear. V was shortened by 8 bases and J by 9 bases, with 14 bases between the two germline ends. The CDR3 sequence is 12 residues long. Germline CDR1 is SGHTA and CDR2 is FQGTGA. CDR3 sequence (DNA): TGTGCCAGCTCCCCGAACCACGGTGAGCAGTTCTTC. This encodes CASSPNHGEQFF.

The chain links TRBV5-1 to TRBJ2-1; no reliable D call. Trimming pared 4 bases from V and 6 bases from J, leaving 17 bases between. This CDR3 spans 15 amino acids. Per the germline V gene, CDR1 is SGHRS and CDR2 is YFSETQ. The CDR3 DNA is TGCGCCAGCAGCATCAATGGCGCTATAGCCAATGAGCAGTTCTTC. It specifies CASSINGAIANEQFF.

A few counts support this clonotype. This chain uses TRBV7-2 with TRBJ1-2; TRBD1 aligns across 7 bases. Germline CDR1 is SGHTA and CDR2 is FQGNSA. The CDR3 is 15 residues long. Unmatched junction bases numbered 7, after V lost 6 bases and J lost 0 bases. CDR3 sequence: CASSPQGGANYGYTF. CDR3 in DNA: TGTGCCAGCAGTCCGCAGGGGGGAGCTAACTATGGCTACACCTTC.

This clonotype has at least ten counts. This sequence joins TRBV4-1 and TRBJ2-3; D gene unclear. V was shortened by 3 bases and J by 6 bases, with 19 bases between the two germline ends. This CDR3 has 16 residues. From germline, CDR1 is MGHRA and CDR2 YSYEKL. In DNA form, the CDR3 reads TGCGCCAGCAGCCACCTCGGACGTGCGCGGATGGATACGCAGTATTTT. This gives the protein CASSHLGRARMDTQYF.

The chain carries TRBV12-3 or TRBV12-4 and TRBJ1-1; tentative D call: TRBD1 (6 bases). Trimming pared 7 bases from V and 6 bases from J, leaving 12 bases between. This CDR3 spans 12 amino acids. CDR3 sequence: CASTGTGPEAFF. The CDR3, as DNA: TGTGCCAGCACCGGAACAGGGCCTGAAGCTTTCTTT.

This clonotype was recorded a few times. The CDR3 loop reads CASWTAALSGANVLTF. CDR3 DNA sequence: TGTGCCAGCTGGACAGCGGCCCTTTCTGGGGCCAACGTCCTGACTTTC. The chain is built from TRBV6-5 and TRBJ2-6; D is perhaps TRBD1 (6 bases). V was trimmed by 8 bases and J by 1 base, leaving 15 bases between them. CDR3 length: 16 amino acids. CDR1 and CDR2 from the germline V gene are MNHEY and SVGAGI.

This CDR3 is CASSQGMAGGQNIQYF. The CDR3 coding sequence is TGTGCCAGCAGCCAAGGGATGGCGGGGGGACAAAACATTCAGTACTTC. The chain couples TRBV4-2 to TRBJ2-4; 8 bases are a match to TRBD2. The V segment lost 1 base and the J segment 5 bases; nucleotides outside the gene matches: 7. Germline CDR1 is LGHNA and CDR2 is YNFKEQ. The CDR3 is 16 amino acids.

This clonotype was observed a handful of times. The genes are TRBV5-1 and TRBJ1-2, with a tentative D call TRBD1 (5 bases). V lost 3 bases, J lost 4 bases, and 13 bases lay in between. Germline CDR1 and CDR2: SGHRS and YFSETQ. The CDR3 has 14 amino acids. CDR3 sequence reads: CASSSLPGGYGYTF. For the CDR3, the DNA is TGCGCCAGCAGCTCCTTACCGGGGGGCTATGGCTACACCTTC.

There are many counts of this clonotype. DNA for the CDR3: TGTGCCAGCTCCCAGGACGGAAATCAGCCCCAGCATTTT. Its protein is CASSQDGNQPQHF. V gene TRBV18 combines with J gene TRBJ1-5; D ambiguous. Germline V gives CDR1 KGHSH, CDR2 LQKENI. The CDR3 is made up of 13 amino acids. Trimming took off 6 bases at V and 4 bases at J, with 10 bases between the two ends.

J is TRBJ1-2 and V is TRBV11-2; unclear D gene. V shed 1 base and J shed 8 bases, with 11 bases lying between them. CDR1 is SGHAT and CDR2 is FQNNGV in the germline V gene. The length of the CDR3 is 13 residues. The chain's CDR3 is CASSLVGYSGYTF. The CDR3 nucleotides are TGTGCCAGCAGCTTAGTCGGGTATTCAGGCTACACCTTC.

This clonotype was seen a handful of times. V usage is TRBV27 and J usage is TRBJ2-3; TRBD2 is a possible D gene (5 bases). CDR3 length: 13 amino acids. Trimming left V 4 bases short and J 2 bases short, with 7 bases between. CDR1 is MNHEY and CDR2 is SMNVEV in the germline V gene (reference sequence). CDR3 sequence (DNA): TGTGCCAGCAGTTCCGGACTCACAGATACGCAGTATTTT. This translates into CASSSGLTDTQYF.

This clonotype has just a few counts. This sequence joins TRBV18 and TRBJ2-6; 7 bases match TRBD1. Germline lookup yields CDR1 KGHSH and CDR2 LQKENI. Trimming at V came to 3 bases and at J to 3 bases, leaving 5 bases not matched to a gene. This CDR3 has 16 amino acids. CDR3 nucleotide sequence: TGTGCCAGCTCACCGATGACAGGGATTGGGGCCAACGTCCTGACTTTC. This encodes CASSPMTGIGANVLTF.

This chain links TRBV29-1 with TRBJ1-2; no definite D call. The CDR3 is made up of 12 amino acids. Germline V lookup: CDR1 SQVTM, CDR2 ANQGSEA. Trimming left V 7 bases short and J 1 base short, with 10 bases between. CDR3 residues: CSGAGFNYGYTF. The CDR3 DNA follows: TGCAGCGGTGCGGGCTTTAACTATGGCTACACCTTC. Complete variable domain (other parts from reference TRBV29-1 and TRBJ1-2): SAVISQKPSRDICQRGTSLTIQCQVDSQVTMMFWYRQQPGQSLTLIATANQGSEATYESGFVIDKFPISRPNLTFSTLTVSNMSPEDSSIYLCSGAGFNYGYTFGSGTRLTVV.

The genes are TRBV11-2 and TRBJ1-6; 7 nucleotides align to TRBD1. CDR3 length: 14 residues. Unmatched junction bases numbered 11, after V lost 4 bases and J lost 14 bases. Germline assignment: CDR1 SGHAT and CDR2 FQNNGV. In DNA form, the CDR3 reads TGTGCCAGCAGCTACCAATACAGGGGTTTCACCCTCCACTTT. It translates to CASSYQYRGFTLHF.

This chain uses TRBV7-2 with TRBJ1-2; possibly TRBD1 for D (6 bases). Germline V gives CDR1 SGHTA, CDR2 FQGNSA. This CDR3 spans 16 amino acids. V gave up 1 base and J gave up 0 bases, with 12 bases separating them. The DNA for the CDR3 is TGTGCCAGCAGCTTAGGGGTGGACAGAGCTAACTATGGCTACACCTTC. It is translated as CASSLGVDRANYGYTF. Together with reference TRBV7-2 and TRBJ1-2, the CDR3 gives the full variable domain: GAGVSQSPSNKVTEKGKDVELRCDPISGHTALYWYRQSLGQGLEFLIYFQGNSAPDKSGLPSDRFSAERTGGSVSTLTIQRTQQEDSAVYLCASSLGVDRANYGYTFGSGTRLTVV.